Below are 20 T cell receptor beta chains sequenced from a single sample in a study of T cell clones after liver transplantation. Assay: immunoSEQ multiplex PCR; the TCRdb copy retains only in-frame clones and omits some. The sample holds more than 95,000 clones; approximately 78% are singletons and the top ten take over 0.75%. Sequenced material: CD4+ T cells from blood, taken before liver transplant. Receptors originate from a human donor who received a liver transplant.

The genes are TRBV11-2 and TRBJ2-2; 12 bases fit TRBD2. The germline V gene encodes CDR1 SGHAT and CDR2 FQNNGV. This CDR3 spans 15 amino acids. V was clipped by 4 bases and J by 7 bases; unmatched bases: 4. CDR3 protein: CASSSTSGSGGELFF. Written as DNA, the CDR3 is TGTGCCAGCAGCTCGACTAGCGGGAGCGGCGGGGAGCTGTTTTTT.

The V gene is TRBV2, the J gene TRBJ2-5, with 10 bases aligning to TRBD2. CDR1 is SNHLY, CDR2 FYNNEI, per germline. V shed 8 bases, J shed 5 bases, and the junction held 11 bases outside the gene matches. The CDR3 has 15 amino acids. The DNA for the CDR3 is TGTGCCAGCCTCATTCAGCGGGAGGGCCACGAGACCCAGTACTTC. This translates into CASLIQREGHETQYF.

The chain is built from TRBV19 and TRBJ1-4; possibly TRBD1 for D (5 bases). V dropped 9 bases and J dropped 3 bases, with 17 bases sitting between them. This CDR3 contains 15 residues. The germline V gene encodes CDR1 LNHDA and CDR2 SQIVND (reference sequence). CDR3 DNA sequence: TGTGCCAGAAAAGGGGCACTAGGAGCTAATGAAAAACTGTTTTTT. Translating gives CARKGALGANEKLFF. Filled out from reference TRBV19 and TRBJ1-4, the complete variable domain reads DGGITQSPKYLFRKEGQNVTLSCEQNLNHDAMYWYRQDPGQGLRLIYYSQIVNDFQKGDIAEGYSVSREKKESFPLTVTSAQKNPTAFYLCARKGALGANEKLFFGSGTQLSVL.

The chain joins TRBV6-6 to TRBJ1-4, with 7 nucleotides matching TRBD1. The V gene's germline CDR1 is MNHNY and CDR2 SVGAGI (reference sequence). V lost 8 bases, J lost 2 bases, and 5 bases stayed unmatched. This CDR3 comprises 14 residues. CDR3 nucleotide sequence: TGTGCCAGCTCTTTACAGGGGACTAATGAAAAACTGTTTTTT. This encodes CASSLQGTNEKLFF.

This clone came up a few times. The chain has TRBV14 and TRBJ2-1, with D possibly being TRBD1 (6 bases). The CDR3 length is 16 residues. The germline gives CDR1 SGHDN, CDR2 FVKESK. Trimming took 7 bases from V and 0 from J, leaving 16 bases between them. CDR3 residues: CASTGRTVSSYNEQFF. CDR3 nucleotides: TGTGCCAGCACCGGGCGGACAGTTAGCTCCTACAATGAGCAGTTCTTC.

The chain recombines TRBV7-3 with TRBJ1-1; no firm D call. This CDR3 is 15 amino acids long. The V gene lost 5 bases and the J gene lost 4 bases, with 17 bases spanning the gap. The germline CDR1 and CDR2 sequences are SGHTA and FQGTGA. CDR3 sequence (DNA): TGTGCCAGCAGCCCAAATCCCCCAAAGGCCACTGAAGCTTTCTTT. Its translation: CASSPNPPKATEAFF.

The CDR3 coding sequence is TGCGCCAGCAGCCAGAGGGGGCGGATCAATAACTATGGCTACACCTTC. Encoded protein: CASSQRGRINNYGYTF. The chain is built from TRBV5-1 and TRBJ1-2, with TRBD1 identical over 7 bases. CDR1 is SGHRS and CDR2 is YFSETQ in the germline V gene. The J segment lost 1 base and the V segment lost 4 bases, leaving 10 bases of the junction unmatched. The CDR3 is 16 residues long.

V usage is TRBV7-2 and J usage is TRBJ1-1, with a weak D call TRBD1 (5 bases). Per the germline V gene, CDR1 is SGHTA and CDR2 is FQGNSA. The CDR3 loop spans 15 amino acids. V was cut by 5 bases and J by 0 bases, with 13 bases left in between. DNA of the CDR3: TGTGCCAGCAGCGCGAATGACAGATTGAACACTGAAGCTTTCTTT. Amino acids: CASSANDRLNTEAFF.

The rearrangement links TRBV7-2 to TRBJ2-5; no clear D. The CDR3 has 12 amino acids. Germline V gene lookup returns CDR1 SGHTA and CDR2 FQGNSA. V lost 3 bases and J lost 5, with 7 bases in between. CDR3 nucleotides: TGTGCCAGCAGCTTTGAAAGGGAGACCCAGTACTTC. Translation gives CASSFERETQYF.

This rearrangement joins TRBV30 to TRBJ2-1; 8 nucleotides agree with TRBD2. Germline loops: CDR1 GTSNPN, CDR2 SVGIG (reference sequence). The CDR3 spans 14 residues. V dropped 5 bases and J dropped 2; count of bases not matched to a gene: 5. CDR3 residues: CAWGSGSPYNEQFF. The CDR3 DNA follows: TGTGCCTGGGGAAGCGGGAGCCCCTACAATGAGCAGTTCTTC.

The chain uses TRBV2 and TRBJ2-3; D not resolved. Trimming cost V 3 bases and J 1 base, with 11 bases left between them. CDR3 size: 15 residues. Germline V gene data show CDR1 as SNHLY and CDR2 as FYNNEI. As DNA, the CDR3 is TGTGCCAGCAGTGACGAAGGGTTCGGCACAGATACGCAGTATTTT. Its translation: CASSDEGFGTDTQYF.

The rearrangement links TRBV5-1 to TRBJ2-1; D is tentatively TRBD1 or TRBD2 (5 bases each). Per the germline V gene, CDR1 is SGHRS and CDR2 is YFSETQ. V lost 4 bases and J lost 6, with 11 bases in between. This CDR3 is built from 13 residues. For the CDR3, the DNA is TGCGCCAGCAGCGGGACCCCCCCCAATGAGCAGTTCTTC. This encodes CASSGTPPNEQFF.

The chain employs TRBV7-2 and TRBJ1-1; D may be TRBD1 (5 bases). Per germline, CDR1 SGHTA and CDR2 FQGNSA. The CDR3 length is 12 residues. The V end lost 6 bases, the J end lost 6 bases, and 11 bases lay between the germline ends. CDR3 DNA: TGTGCCAGCAGAGCATCGGGGGCTGAAGCTTTCTTT. This translates into CASRASGAEAFF.

This clone was seen once. The gene calls are TRBV5-4 and TRBJ2-3; a possible D gene is TRBD2 (6 bases). V shed 2 bases and J shed 10 bases, with 23 bases lying between them. The CDR3 totals 16 residues. CDR1 is SGHNT and CDR2 is YYREEE in the germline V gene (reference sequence). The chain's CDR3 is CASSLNQGGGKLPQYF. CDR3 DNA sequence: TGTGCCAGCAGCTTAAACCAGGGAGGTGGGAAACTGCCGCAGTATTTT.

Regarding this clone: Other nucleotide sequences in the sample specify the same CDR3. CDR3 loop: CASKLAGGNEQFF. CDR3 coding DNA: TGTGCCAGCAAGCTAGCGGGGGGCAATGAGCAGTTCTTC. The chain recombines TRBV7-2 with TRBJ2-1; 11 bases agree with TRBD2. Germline trimming cut 7 bases from V and 6 bases from J; bases unmatched to any gene: 2. Germline V gives CDR1 SGHTA, CDR2 FQGNSA. The CDR3 is 13 residues long.

This chain uses TRBV10-1 with TRBJ1-3; D uncertain. CDR3 length: 16 amino acids. Germline lookup yields CDR1 WNHNN and CDR2 SYGVQD (reference sequence). The V and J ends lost 9 bases and 2 bases respectively, with 20 bases between them. CDR3 loop: CASRRPGSLTGNTIYF. The CDR3 DNA sequence: TGCGCCAGTCGACGCCCAGGCAGCCTTACTGGAAACACCATATATTTT.

The V call is TRBV28, the J call TRBJ2-5, with D perhaps matching TRBD1 (5 bases). The V end lost 2 bases, the J end lost 1 base, and 8 bases lay between the germline ends. The CDR3 consists of 14 residues. Germline V gene sequence: CDR1 MDHEN, CDR2 SYDVKM. The CDR3 region is CASSLTRAQETQYF. CDR3 DNA sequence: TGTGCCAGCAGTTTAACCAGGGCCCAAGAGACCCAGTACTTC.

V usage is TRBV10-3 and J usage is TRBJ2-1; weak D call: TRBD1 (5 bases). Trimming removed 4 bases from V and 6 bases from J, with 7 bases in between. CDR1 ENHRY and CDR2 SYGVKD come from the germline V gene. CDR3 size: 12 residues. The DNA of the CDR3 is TGTGCCATCAGTGTGGGGCTCAATGAGCAGTTCTTC. Encoded protein: CAISVGLNEQFF.

The chain uses TRBV6-4 and TRBJ1-2; 7 nucleotides align to TRBD1. The CDR3 has 15 residues. V shed 6 bases, J shed 0 bases, and the junction held 7 bases outside the gene matches. Germline CDR1 MRHNA, CDR2 SNTAGT. The chain's CDR3 is CASSLDGTANYGYTF. CDR3 nucleotides: TGTGCCAGCAGCCTCGATGGGACAGCTAACTATGGCTACACCTTC.

The sample holds a few counts of this clone. The rearrangement links TRBV7-6 to TRBJ2-6, with D maybe TRBD1 (5 bases). The germline V and J ends were trimmed by 3 bases and 2 bases, with 11 bases remaining between them. This CDR3 is built from 16 residues. Germline V gene sequence: CDR1 SGHVS, CDR2 FNYEAQ. DNA of the CDR3: TGTGCCAGCAGCTTGGGAAGCAGGGCTGGGGCCAACGTCCTGACTTTC. It translates to CASSLGSRAGANVLTF.